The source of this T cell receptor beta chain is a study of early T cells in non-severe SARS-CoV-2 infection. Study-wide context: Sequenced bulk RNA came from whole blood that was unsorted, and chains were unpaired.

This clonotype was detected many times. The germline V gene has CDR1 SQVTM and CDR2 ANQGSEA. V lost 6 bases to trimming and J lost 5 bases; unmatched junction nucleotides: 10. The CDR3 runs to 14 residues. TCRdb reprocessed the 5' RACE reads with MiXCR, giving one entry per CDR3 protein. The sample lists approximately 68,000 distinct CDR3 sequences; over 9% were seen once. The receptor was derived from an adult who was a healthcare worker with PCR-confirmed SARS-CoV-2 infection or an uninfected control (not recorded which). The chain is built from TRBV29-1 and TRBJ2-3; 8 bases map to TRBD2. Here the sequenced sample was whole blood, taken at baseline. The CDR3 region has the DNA TGCAGCGTGCTCCGGGCGGGGGGCCGAGATACGCAGTATTTT. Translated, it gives CSVLRAGGRDTQYF.